Given below is one T cell receptor beta chain in context. This sample is part of a study of CD8 T cells in Susac syndrome. Reverse transcription of roughly 0.45 to 1 ug RNA was performed with random hexamers. TCRdb re-derived calls from the immunoSEQ multiplex PCR reads in MiXCR, one entry per CDR3 protein. Seen here are around 50,000 distinct CDR3 sequences, 80% to 95% observed once, and the top ten hold around 0.41%. Sequencing of TCR beta covered CD8+ and CD4+ T cells obtained from blood. Trimming took 0 bases from V and 7 from J; bases not matched to a gene: 11. The germline V gene encodes CDR1 DFQATT and CDR2 SNEGSKA (reference sequence). The CDR3 is 15 residues long.

The sequenced sample consisted of CD8+ T cells from PBMCs. The TCR originated in a human donor in good health. V and J are TRBV20-1 and TRBJ2-7, with 8 bases aligning to TRBD2. CDR3 protein: CSARDATSGLGEQYF. The DNA for the CDR3 is TGCAGTGCTAGAGATGCTACTAGCGGCTTGGGTGAGCAGTACTTC.